This TCR beta chain stems from a study of cytomegalovirus exposure and HLA in healthy donors (dated by TCRdb to 2017 to 2019). Background for the entire study: According to an earlier analysis of several hundred of the donors, about 179 million T cells yielded roughly 110 million unique TCR beta sequences and more than 250 Gb of sequence data. An early release covering around 630 HLA-typed donors comprised approximately 290 gigabases of sequencing data and tens of millions of unique TCR sequences. Among the 398 genotyped donors, roughly 80% belonged to the genetic ancestry cluster associated with self-reported Caucasian donors. The study aimed to test whether cataloging public T cell receptors could reveal signatures of past pathogen exposure. Using immunosequencing, the study profiled T cell repertoires from around 680 subjects and related those repertoires to cytomegalovirus serostatus. A separate validation cohort of about 110 different subjects was used in addition to the approximately 700-subject first cohort. The study combined high-throughput TCR immunosequencing, statistical association of individual TCRs with disease status, and machine learning to predict cytomegalovirus infection status. To study patterns of TCR occurrence, a later analysis re-analyzed previously published TCR beta repertoires from 650 to 750 donors and added high-resolution HLA genotyping. Rather than using new phenotypic data, the later analysis identified candidate immune exposures from TCR beta sequences and from how often those sequences occurred across donors. To decide whether each TCR beta V gene segment behaved as functional or pseudogenic, an earlier analysis of fewer than 750 of the donors relied on high-throughput TCR beta sequencing. Alongside the repertoire data, information on donor age, sex, ethnicity and CMV serostatus was compiled. A later genetic analysis used genome-wide SNP genotypes for about three fifths of the 666 donors, treating that subset as a discovery cohort. Every repertoire in the discovery cohort had been generated on one and the same sequencing platform. Class I and class II HLA loci were covered by the typing at four-digit resolution. The number of donors typed differed by locus, with 629-630 for A, B, C, DRB1 and DQB1, 522 for DQA1, 600 to 610 for DPA1, and 400 to 490 for DPB1. Roughly 5 DR-DQ haplotypes were treated as single units for association and clustering because of strong linkage in the cohort. On average, about 240,000 unique TCR beta nucleotide sequences were sequenced per donor among a few hundred genotyped donors of the cohort, with roughly 18% of those sequences being non-productive.

The study at large found these results: It was suggested by the authors that the approach could potentially be generalized to other disease states and immunological phenotypes. Most CMV-associated TCR beta chains appeared to be HLA-restricted in a later analysis, and the HLA associations seemed to be driven largely by CMV exposure. In both the original and validation cohorts, the classifier was reported to diagnose cytomegalovirus status with high specificity and sensitivity. In the study, some 160 TCR beta chains were listed as associated with cytomegalovirus. Correlated functional status among segregating V segments might reflect linkage disequilibrium, but an unknown experimental factor could not be ruled out. Across donors, most TCR sequences were observed very rarely, whereas some public TCRs were present in many individuals. The only immune exposure information available for the cohort was CMV serostatus. Strong co-occurrence of HLA alleles, especially DR and DQ, made assigning TCR associations to individual alleles difficult. A later genetic analysis associated a missense DCLRE1C variant with V-gene and J-gene trimming of TCR beta chains, and an independent cohort replicated the association. The earlier analysis of some 560 of the donors excluded some 15 rarely observed V segments, including chromosome 9 orphons, because counts were too low. In a later analysis, several top co-occurrence clusters were reported to appear linked to parvovirus B19, influenza, CMV and Epstein-Barr virus. In vitro tests confirmed that a few of the cytomegalovirus-associated TCR beta chains recognize cytomegalovirus antigens. A further reported finding was that TCR beta sequences accurately predicted the HLA-A and HLA-B alleles for most subjects in the first cohort. In this cohort, only TCR beta chains were sequenced, and detectable features were limited by the absence of alpha or paired-chain data. Broadly in line with IMGT annotations, most TCR beta V segments showed up in productive rearrangements about 87% or about 30% of the time in an earlier analysis of about 500 of the donors. Roughly uniform sequencing depth across donors was assumed in presence/absence analyses, although this assumption may not hold. A later analysis found that HLA-associated TCR beta chains were more clonally expanded and had lower generation probabilities than equally common non-associated chains. According to a later analysis, TCR association rates differed among HLA loci, with DRB1 alleles showing the most associated TCRs and HLA-C alleles showing the fewest. Because HLA typing was missing for some donors at each locus, association tests included only the typed subset. According to a later genetic analysis, donors in an Asian-associated ancestry cluster had fewer N-insertions in productive TCRs than the roughly 660-donor mean. The sequencing pipeline was judged likely to have produced a cluster of highly shared sequence variants as a technical artifact. Specific HLA alleles were associated with more than 15,000 TCR beta sequences at a false discovery rate of 0.05 in a later analysis.

The library was made by the immunoSEQ multiplex PCR assay. For the multiplex PCR, a mixture combining 60 forward primers for TCR Vbeta segments and 13 reverse primers for TCR Jbeta segments was used. The CDR3 region of rearranged TCR beta genes was amplified from genomic DNA by a multiplex PCR assay. On the Illumina HiSeq System, the amplified TCR beta libraries were sequenced as 87-base-pair reads. For the original study's pipeline: Across the 666 repertoires, a later analysis counted about 81 million unique TCR beta chains, around 11 million of which were shared by at least two donors. Raw reads were error-corrected and collapsed into unique sequences by a nearest-neighbor algorithm in which closely related sequences were merged to remove PCR and sequencing errors. V, D and J gene segments were assigned by aligning CDR3 sequences to IMGT reference sequences. For a sequence to be retained, a match of at least six nucleotides was required to both a V gene segment and a J gene segment. A rearrangement counted as productive if the CDR3 had no stop codons and remained in frame with V and J, and every other rearrangement counted as non-productive. Following IMGT convention, CDR3 was defined as the stretch from the second conserved V-encoded cysteine to the conserved J-encoded phenylalanine. In an earlier analysis of around 570 of the donors, sequences lacking an unambiguous match to a single V gene segment were excluded. In an earlier analysis of several hundred of the donors, a V segment was called functional when productive rearrangements were above 56.7%, and segregating when the standard deviation between donors exceeded 5%. A statistical classification framework was built to diagnose cytomegalovirus status from the catalog of TCR beta chain sequences. V and J gene assignment, in a later analysis, came from comparing TCR nucleotide sequences with IMGT/GENE-DB human TR gene sequences. In a later analysis, CDR3 sequences and most-parsimonious VDJ recombination scenarios were assigned using the TCRdist pipeline. In a later analysis, each TCR beta chain was defined by its CDR3 amino acid sequence together with its V-gene family, and reads without a unique V-gene family were excluded. A later analysis removed 592 highly shared, low-generation-probability nucleotide sequences to deal with suspected cross-contamination and a sequencing artifact. In a later analysis, a clonal expansion index for each public chain was calculated from normalized within-repertoire ranks of inferred template counts. A later analysis computed generation probabilities with a VDJ recombination model fitted to out-of-frame rearrangements, and checked the results against IGoR. A later analysis scored TCR-TCR, TCR-HLA and TCR-CMV co-occurrence with hypergeometric tests, applying a repertoire-size bias correction to TCR pairs. A later analysis estimated false discovery rates by permuting HLA or CMV assignments 20 times. In a later analysis, co-occurring TCRs were grouped using DBSCAN, with TCRdist sequence similarity added in when clustering inside HLA-allele-positive subsets. Co-occurrence clustering excluded repertoires with fewer than 30,000 or more than 120,000 public chains, plus five with anomalous nucleotide sharing. TCRdb took over this immuneACCESS table, retaining in-frame rearrangements with V and J assigned. Such tables are incomplete; in checked studies, under half of the missing clones stem from an unresolved V gene, and the remainder is unexplained. The V and J calls and the clone size are those of that table, but D and trimming were determined from the DNA. Counted in this sample were around 110,000 clones; nearly 75% of them appeared once. Around 5% of the sample is taken by the ten largest.

A remark on this clone: The specificity of this receptor is unknown. No per-base quality is available; no much larger clone lies one base away.

In total, roughly 670 healthy bone marrow donors made up the cohort. At the time of sampling, all cohort members were nominally healthy, though unrecorded immune exposures were likely present. The donor tested CMV seropositive and was one of the 289 seropositive cohort members. Every donor gave a peripheral blood sample, and the peripheral blood mononuclear cells from that sample were used for TCR beta sequencing. The Qiagen DNeasy Blood Extraction Kit was used to extract genomic DNA from the blood cell samples. The clonotype was recovered from a man aged 25 to 40 in good health and CMV-seropositive. Sample: PBMCs.

CDR3 region: CASSLRGLYEQYF. The DNA is TGTGCCAGCAGTTTGAGGGGGCTGTACGAGCAGTACTTC. The chain is assembled from TRBV27 and TRBJ2-7; 7 bases in the junction line up with TRBD1. From V the trimming removes 3 bases and from J it removes 4 bases, while the gene matches leave 3 bases of the junction unaccounted for. The CDR1 and CDR2 encoded by the germline V gene (reference sequence) are MNHEY and SMNVEV. The CDR3 numbers 13 residues from cysteine through phenylalanine. Only the CDR3 DNA is retained, 39 bases long and in frame from the first base.